This is a list of T cell receptor beta chains from one sample in a study of T cells after posttransplantation cyclophosphamide. The method was immunoSEQ multiplex PCR; TCRdb's version includes in-frame clones alone and lacks a portion of them. The specimen has some 46,000 clones, none found just once. The sequenced material came from PBMCs. Every receptor here comes from a man aged 40-55 years in good health, CMV-negative, and a related stem cell transplant donor. CDR3s include the opening cysteine and the closing phenylalanine or tryptophan. Fields, in order: J gene, D gene, clone size, V gene, CDR3 protein, CDR3 DNA. The D gene is left open where the match is weak. Clone size, where shown, is once, few, many, or a class for clones that have expanded.

>TRBJ1-5|-|few|TRBV10-3
CAISESGANQPQHF
TGTGCCATCAGTGAGAGCGGGGCCAATCAGCCCCAGCATTTT
>TRBJ2-2|TRBD2|many|TRBV10-1
CASSAGLAGTGELFF
TGCGCCAGCAGCGCCGGACTAGCGGGCACCGGGGAGCTGTTTTTT
>TRBJ1-3|TRBD1|few|TRBV5-6
CASSYTGGGNTIYF
TGTGCCAGCAGTTACACAGGGGGTGGAAACACCATATATTTT
>TRBJ2-1|-|many|TRBV11-3
CASSLEGTYNEQFF
TGTGCCAGCAGCTTGGAGGGTACCTACAATGAGCAGTTCTTC
>TRBJ2-3|-|-|TRBV2
CATGVIGEGTDTQYF
TGTGCCACCGGGGTAATAGGGGAGGGCACAGATACGCAGTATTTT
>TRBJ2-1|TRBD2|few|TRBV30
CAWRSLGLAENEQFF
TGTGCCTGGAGATCCCTTGGGCTAGCGGAAAATGAGCAGTTCTTC
>TRBJ1-1|-|many|TRBV5-1
CASSLVRGNTEAFF
TGCGCCAGCAGCTTGGTAAGGGGTAACACTGAAGCTTTCTTT
>TRBJ1-1|-|many|TRBV19
CASSMGRFYTEAFF
TGTGCCAGTAGTATGGGCAGGTTTTACACTGAAGCTTTCTTT
>TRBJ2-2|TRBD1|many|TRBV7-9
CASSSRQGTGNTGELFF
TGTGCCAGCAGCTCGAGACAGGGGACAGGGAACACCGGGGAGCTGTTTTTT
>TRBJ2-1|-|many|TRBV11-3
CASTYGRILGEQFF
TGTGCCAGCACGTACGGGAGAATCTTGGGTGAGCAGTTCTTC
>TRBJ2-3|TRBD2|many|TRBV9
CASSVAGGAYTDTQYF
TGTGCCAGCAGCGTAGCCGGGGGGGCTTACACAGATACGCAGTATTTT
>TRBJ1-1|-|many|TRBV27
CASSNGGQNTEAFF
TGTGCCAGCAGTAACGGGGGGCAGAACACTGAAGCTTTCTTT
>TRBJ2-3|-|few|TRBV5-1
CASSPGPGTDTQYF
TGCGCCAGCAGCCCGGGTCCAGGGACAGATACGCAGTATTTT
>TRBJ2-7|TRBD2|-|TRBV4-2
CASSFGSGDRYEQYF
TGTGCCAGCAGCTTTGGGAGCGGGGATCGTTACGAGCAGTACTTC
>TRBJ2-5|TRBD2|few|TRBV5-8
CASSFPGLVDQETQYF
TGTGCCAGCAGCTTTCCGGGACTAGTAGACCAAGAGACCCAGTACTTC
>TRBJ2-7|-|many|TRBV11-3
CASSGTPYEQYF
TGTGCCAGCAGTGGGACACCCTACGAGCAGTACTTC
>TRBJ1-3|TRBD1|many|TRBV28
CASSLTGGGNTIYF
TGTGCCAGCAGTCTGACAGGGGGCGGAAACACCATATATTTT
>TRBJ1-1|-|many|TRBV27
CASFPRRQVNTEAFF
TGTGCCAGCTTTCCCCGTCGACAGGTGAACACTGAAGCTTTCTTT
>TRBJ2-5|TRBD1|many|TRBV19
CASSSGQGGGETQYF
TGTGCCAGTAGTAGCGGACAGGGGGGAGGTGAGACCCAGTACTTC
>TRBJ2-7|TRBD2|many|TRBV7-9
CASSLSGTTSYEQYF
TGTGCCAGCAGCTTATCCGGGACTACCTCCTACGAGCAGTACTTC
>TRBJ2-2|-|few|TRBV29-1
CSATGQNTGELFF
TGCAGCGCTACGGGACAGAACACCGGGGAGCTGTTTTTT
>TRBJ2-1|-|many|TRBV19
CASSYSLADSYNEQFF
TGTGCCAGTAGTTATAGTTTAGCGGATTCCTACAATGAGCAGTTCTTC
>TRBJ2-3|-|many|TRBV5-4
CASSSLLTDTQYF
TGTGCCAGCAGCTCCCTCCTCACAGATACGCAGTATTTT
>TRBJ2-2|TRBD2|many|TRBV10-3
CAISEGSGGRKGTGELFF
TGTGCCATCAGTGAAGGTAGCGGGGGAAGAAAGGGCACCGGGGAGCTGTTTTTT
>TRBJ1-1|TRBD1|many|TRBV4-1
CASSQDLTGSQNTEAFF
TGCGCCAGCAGCCAAGATCTGACAGGGAGTCAGAACACTGAAGCTTTCTTT
>TRBJ2-3|TRBD2|many|TRBV6-4
CASSDSMAGGADTQYF
TGTGCCAGCAGTGACTCGATGGCGGGGGGGGCGGATACGCAGTATTTT
>TRBJ1-3|TRBD1|-|TRBV9
CASSVVMTGEQNTIYF
TGTGCCAGCAGCGTAGTAATGACAGGGGAACAAAACACCATATATTTT
>TRBJ2-2|-|-|TRBV5-1
CASSQIRDGGELFF
TGCGCCAGCAGCCAGATCAGGGATGGCGGGGAGCTGTTTTTT
>TRBJ2-3|TRBD2|many|TRBV7-2
CASSLGSGGAQDTQYF
TGTGCCAGCAGCTTAGGTAGCGGGGGGGCACAAGATACGCAGTATTTT
>TRBJ1-6|TRBD1|many|TRBV5-4
CASSPGGDRGGSPLHF
TGTGCCAGCAGCCCCGGGGGCGACAGGGGCGGTTCACCCCTCCACTTT
>TRBJ2-7|TRBD1|few|TRBV28
CATLTGTGYEQYF
TGTGCCACCTTGACAGGGACCGGGTACGAGCAGTACTTC
>TRBJ2-1|-|few|TRBV5-5
CASSLDYSYNEQFF
TGTGCCAGCAGCTTAGACTACTCCTACAATGAGCAGTTCTTC
>TRBJ1-3|-|many|TRBV5-1
CASSLVMSDSGNTIYF
TGCGCCAGCAGCTTAGTGATGAGCGACTCTGGAAACACCATATATTTT
>TRBJ2-3|-|-|TRBV5-1
CASSLDLQESNTQYF
TGCGCCAGCAGCTTGGACTTACAGGAGTCGAACACGCAGTATTTT
>TRBJ2-1|TRBD1|many|TRBV5-5
CASSSRTGANEQFF
TGTGCCAGCAGCTCACGGACAGGGGCCAATGAGCAGTTCTTC
>TRBJ2-3|-|-|TRBV6-5
CASKAGHPDTQYF
TGTGCCAGCAAGGCTGGACACCCAGATACGCAGTATTTT
>TRBJ2-7|TRBD2|many|TRBV10-2
CASGALAGGYEQYF
TGCGCCAGCGGGGCGCTAGCGGGGGGCTACGAGCAGTACTTC
>TRBJ2-5|TRBD2|-|TRBV4-1
CASSQDLTSGKTQYF
TGCGCCAGCAGCCAAGATCTTACTAGCGGAAAGACCCAGTACTTC
>TRBJ2-1|TRBD2|many|TRBV9
CASSGTSGNNEQFF
TGTGCCAGCTCCGGGACTAGCGGAAACAATGAGCAGTTCTTC
>TRBJ1-6|-|many|TRBV14
CASTQGGAGNSPLHF
TGTGCCAGCACCCAGGGAGGGGCTGGTAATTCACCCCTCCACTTT
>TRBJ2-1|TRBD2|few|TRBV27
CASSPGLAEALITEQFF
TGTGCCAGCAGTCCTGGACTAGCGGAGGCTTTGATCACTGAGCAGTTCTTC
>TRBJ1-2|TRBD1|many|TRBV19
CAGKKNRDRRYGYTF
TGTGCCGGGAAGAAAAACCGGGACAGACGATATGGCTACACCTTC
>TRBJ2-3|-|few|TRBV29-1
CSVDQRNTDTQYF
TGCAGCGTTGATCAGCGTAACACAGATACGCAGTATTTT
>TRBJ2-7|TRBD2|many|TRBV12-5
CASGLISGESSYEQYF
TGTGCTAGTGGTTTGATTAGCGGGGAAAGCTCCTACGAGCAGTACTTC
>TRBJ2-4|-|many|TRBV21-1
CASSKEKSLANKGGHIQYF
TGTGCCAGCAGCAAAGAGAAAAGTTTGGCGAATAAGGGGGGGCACATTCAGTACTTC